The 6 T cell receptor beta chains in this list originate from one sample, sequenced in a study of cytomegalovirus exposure and HLA in healthy donors. Vbeta (60) and Jbeta (13) primers were used in the PCR. Libraries were prepared by immunoSEQ multiplex PCR; TCRdb keeps only in-frame clonotypes and omits some of them. The sample has 200,000 to 250,000 clones; roughly 75% are singletons. Sequencing input: PBMCs. The receptors come from a young woman in good health and CMV-seronegative.

CDR3 residues: CASSLDTYEQYF. CDR3 DNA sequence: TGTGCCAGCAGCCTGGACACCTACGAGCAGTACTTC. The J gene is TRBJ2-7, the V gene TRBV5-4, with TRBD1 as a possible D gene (5 bases). Trimming stripped 4 bases from V and 2 bases from J, with 7 bases between. CDR3 length equals 12 residues. Germline CDR1 is SGHNT and CDR2 is YYREEE (reference sequence).

This chain joins TRBV6-1 and TRBJ1-2; the D is unclear. The CDR3 sequence is 13 residues long. Germline V gives CDR1 MNHNS, CDR2 SASEGT. V lost 5 bases and J 3 bases, leaving 10 bases between the germline ends. The CDR3 spells CASSSGVDYGYTF. CDR3 coding DNA: TGTGCCAGCAGTTCCGGGGTGGACTATGGCTACACCTTC.

This chain links TRBV5-1 with TRBJ1-1, with a tentative D call TRBD1 (5 bases). CDR3 length equals 15 residues. V was cut by 0 bases and J by 5 bases, with 14 bases left in between. Germline-derived CDR1 and CDR2 are SGHRS and YFSETQ. The CDR3 DNA reads as TGCGCCAGCAGCTTGGTTCTGGGGGGAGAAACTGAAGCTTTCTTT. This gives the protein CASSLVLGGETEAFF.

In its sample, this clone was seen a few times. V and J are TRBV10-1 and TRBJ2-5, with TRBD1 as a possible D gene (6 bases). This CDR3 is 14 amino acids long. Germline CDR1 reads WNHNN; CDR2 reads SYGVQD (reference sequence). Trimming stripped 6 bases from V and 1 base from J, with 12 bases between. CDR3 region: CASSPGTFQETQYF. The CDR3 nucleotides are TGCGCCAGCAGCCCAGGGACATTCCAAGAGACCCAGTACTTC.

This clone was detected a few times. V is TRBV7-3 and J is TRBJ1-6; no firm D call. V lost 2 bases and J lost 7, with 6 bases in between. From germline, CDR1 is SGHTA and CDR2 FQGTGA. CDR3 length: 13 residues. The CDR3 sequence is CASSLRRNSPLHF. The CDR3 DNA reads TGTGCCAGCAGCTTACGGAGAAATTCACCCCTCCACTTT.

V usage is TRBV5-4 and J usage is TRBJ1-1; no reliable D call. The CDR3 contains 14 residues. V was pared by 3 bases and J by 2 bases, with 11 bases between. Germline V gene lookup returns CDR1 SGHNT and CDR2 YYREEE (reference sequence). CDR3 protein: CASSSTETNTEAFF. CDR3 DNA sequence: TGTGCCAGCAGCTCCACGGAGACCAACACTGAAGCTTTCTTT.